This T cell receptor beta chain was found in a study of cytomegalovirus exposure and HLA in healthy donors. Whole-study results and caveats: V segments that were indistinguishable, TRBV6-2 and TRBV6-3 among them, were omitted from analysis. Association of fewer than 20,000 TCR beta sequences with HLA alleles was found at 0.05 false discovery rate in a later analysis. The study labeled under 200 TCR beta chains cytomegalovirus-associated.

Germline-derived CDR1 and CDR2 are SEHNR and FQNEAQ (reference sequence). V lost 0 bases and J 0 bases, leaving 14 bases between the germline ends. The CDR3 has 17 residues. Use of 60 Vbeta and 13 Jbeta primers characterized the PCR. Sequencing was performed with immunoSEQ multiplex PCR; in TCRdb, only in-frame clones are kept and a portion is missing. The sample has approximately 130,000 clones; less than 85% are singletons. To note about this clone: The antigen is undetermined.

Sequencing was carried out using PBMCs. The TCR originated in a man aged 35 to 55 in good health and CMV-seronegative. The V call is TRBV7-9, the J call TRBJ1-1, with D perhaps matching TRBD1 (5 bases). CDR3 in amino acids: CASSLAGGLGVNTEAFF. The DNA of the CDR3 is TGTGCCAGCAGCTTAGCTGGAGGGTTAGGGGTGAACACTGAAGCTTTCTTT.